Following are 4 T cell receptor beta chains from one sample sequenced in a study of neurological immune-mediated disorders. TCRdb called the 5' RACE reads again in MiXCR, with one record for every CDR3 protein. The table has 55,000 to 75,000 distinct CDR3 sequences, 4% to 6% seen once. Sequencing was performed on PBMCs. Every receptor here comes from a woman under 40 with multiple sclerosis.

This clonotype was detected only a few times. The genes are TRBV4-1 and TRBJ2-7, with D perhaps matching TRBD1 or TRBD2 (6 bases each). The V gene lost 4 bases and the J gene lost 9 bases, with 22 bases spanning the gap. The CDR3 has 15 amino acids. From germline, CDR1 is MGHRA and CDR2 YSYEKL. DNA of the CDR3: TGCGCCAGCAGCCTGGAACCCCGGGGGCCACGCGGGCAGTACTTC. Residues: CASSLEPRGPRGQYF.

The V gene is TRBV5-1, the J gene TRBJ2-5, with a weak D call TRBD2 (5 bases). CDR1 SGHRS and CDR2 YFSETQ come from the germline V gene. This CDR3 has 14 residues. Deletions cut 5 bases from V and 1 base from J, with 12 bases between. CDR3 DNA: TGCGCCAGCAGTCTTGCGGGCAGCCAAGAGACCCAGTACTTC. Translating it yields CASSLAGSQETQYF.

CDR3 DNA sequence: TGTGCCATCAGTGACCCGGCACGGGGGAGGGAGACCCAGTACTTC. Amino acids: CAISDPARGRETQYF. The V and J genes are TRBV10-3 and TRBJ2-5; TRBD2 is a possible D gene (6 bases). Germline V CDR1 and CDR2: ENHRY, SYGVKD. Trimming pared 3 bases from V and 5 bases from J, leaving 16 bases between. This CDR3 has 15 amino acids.

Ten or more counts support this clonotype. V and J are TRBV20-1 and TRBJ2-7; TRBD2 is a possible D gene (6 bases). The CDR3 is 11 amino acids. Trimming left V 5 bases short and J 5 bases short, with 10 bases between. Per germline, CDR1 DFQATT and CDR2 SNEGSKA (reference sequence). CDR3 nucleotide sequence: TGCAGTGCTCTCGGACTAAACGAGCAGTACTTC. It encodes CSALGLNEQYF.